The present entry profiles one T cell receptor (beta chain) with its context. Its antigen remains unidentified. The germline V and J ends were trimmed by 4 bases and 4 bases, with 16 bases remaining between them. CDR1 and CDR2 (germline): MDHEN, SYDVKM. The CDR3 consists of 15 residues. This entry comes from a study of T cell responses to AZD1222 COVID-19 vaccine. Generated by immunoSEQ multiplex PCR, the TCRdb table keeps only in-frame clones and is missing some. There are around 130,000 clones in the sample; roughly nine tenths occur only once, and 7% to 9% lies in the top ten. The study, taken as a whole, reports: The study found Spike-specific TCR breadth and depth rose after two AZD1222 doses.

The genes are TRBV28 and TRBJ2-5, with D perhaps TRBD1 or TRBD2 (5 bases each). The TCR sequence derives from an adult who received the MenACWY meningococcal vaccine as a control. This specimen consisted of peripheral blood, obtained 28 days after the second dose of the MenACWY control vaccine. The CDR3 loop is CASSSPGIRGETQYF. The CDR3 DNA follows: TGTGCCAGCAGTTCGCCCGGGATAAGGGGAGAGACCCAGTACTTC.